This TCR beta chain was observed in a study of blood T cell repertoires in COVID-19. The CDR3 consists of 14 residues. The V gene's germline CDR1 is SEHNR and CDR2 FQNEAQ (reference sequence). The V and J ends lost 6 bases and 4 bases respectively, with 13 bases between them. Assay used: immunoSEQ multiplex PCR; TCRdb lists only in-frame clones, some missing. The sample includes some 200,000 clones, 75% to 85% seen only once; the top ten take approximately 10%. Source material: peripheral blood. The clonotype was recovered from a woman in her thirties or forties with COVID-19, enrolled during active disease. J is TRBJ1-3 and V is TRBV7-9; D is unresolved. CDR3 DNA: TGTGCCAGCAGTTTGGGCCGATCCGGAAACACCATATATTTT. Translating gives CASSLGRSGNTIYF.